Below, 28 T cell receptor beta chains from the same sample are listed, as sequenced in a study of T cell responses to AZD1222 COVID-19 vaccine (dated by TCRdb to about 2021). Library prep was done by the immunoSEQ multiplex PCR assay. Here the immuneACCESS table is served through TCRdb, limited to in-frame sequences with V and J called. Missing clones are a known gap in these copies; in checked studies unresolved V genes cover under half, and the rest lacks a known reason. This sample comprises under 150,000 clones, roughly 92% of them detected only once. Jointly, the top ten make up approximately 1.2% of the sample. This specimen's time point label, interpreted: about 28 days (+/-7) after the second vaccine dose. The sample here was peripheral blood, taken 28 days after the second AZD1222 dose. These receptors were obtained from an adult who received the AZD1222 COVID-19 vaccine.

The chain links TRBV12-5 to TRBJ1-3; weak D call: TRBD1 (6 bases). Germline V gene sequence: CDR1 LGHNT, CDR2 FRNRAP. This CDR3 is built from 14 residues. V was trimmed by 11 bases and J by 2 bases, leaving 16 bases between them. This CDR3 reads CASRRGGTGNTIYF. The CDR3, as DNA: TGTGCTTCAAGGCGGGGGGGCACTGGAAACACCATATATTTT.

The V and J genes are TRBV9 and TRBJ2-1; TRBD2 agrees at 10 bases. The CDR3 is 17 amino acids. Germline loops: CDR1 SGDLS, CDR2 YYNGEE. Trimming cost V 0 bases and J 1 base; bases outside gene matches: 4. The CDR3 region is CASSVGTSGLSYNEQFF. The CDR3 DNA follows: TGTGCCAGCAGCGTAGGGACTAGCGGTCTATCCTACAATGAGCAGTTCTTC.

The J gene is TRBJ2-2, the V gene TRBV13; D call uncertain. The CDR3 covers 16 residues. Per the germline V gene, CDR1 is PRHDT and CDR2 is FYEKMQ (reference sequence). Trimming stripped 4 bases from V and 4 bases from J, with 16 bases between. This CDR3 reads CASSSAVEWGTGELFF. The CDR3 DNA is TGTGCCAGCAGCTCGGCGGTAGAATGGGGCACCGGGGAGCTGTTTTTT.

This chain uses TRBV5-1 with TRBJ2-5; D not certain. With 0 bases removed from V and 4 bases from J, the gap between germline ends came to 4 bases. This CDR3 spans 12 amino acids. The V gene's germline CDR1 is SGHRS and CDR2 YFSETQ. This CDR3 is CASSLALETQYF. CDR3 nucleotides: TGCGCCAGCAGCTTGGCCTTAGAGACCCAGTACTTC.

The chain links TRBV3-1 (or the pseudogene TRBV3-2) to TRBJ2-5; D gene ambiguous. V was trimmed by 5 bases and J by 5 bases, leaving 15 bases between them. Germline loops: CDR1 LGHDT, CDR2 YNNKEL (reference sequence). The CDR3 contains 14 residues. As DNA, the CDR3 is TGTGCCAGCAGCGGTTTCGTCGGTCTGGAGACCCAGTACTTC. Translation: CASSGFVGLETQYF.

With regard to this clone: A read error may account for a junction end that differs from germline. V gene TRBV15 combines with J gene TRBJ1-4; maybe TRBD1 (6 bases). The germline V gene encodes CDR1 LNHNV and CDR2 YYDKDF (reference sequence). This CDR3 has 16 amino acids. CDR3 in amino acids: CVTSRDSQGSNEKLFF. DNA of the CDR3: TGTGTCACCAGCAGAGATTCGCAGGGGTCTAATGAAAAACTGTTTTTT.

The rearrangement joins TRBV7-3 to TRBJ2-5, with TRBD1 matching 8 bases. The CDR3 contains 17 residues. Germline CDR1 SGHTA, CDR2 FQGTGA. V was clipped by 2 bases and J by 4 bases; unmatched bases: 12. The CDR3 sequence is CASSLETGSRGRETQYF. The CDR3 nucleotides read TGTGCCAGCAGCTTAGAAACAGGAAGCAGGGGGCGAGAGACCCAGTACTTC.

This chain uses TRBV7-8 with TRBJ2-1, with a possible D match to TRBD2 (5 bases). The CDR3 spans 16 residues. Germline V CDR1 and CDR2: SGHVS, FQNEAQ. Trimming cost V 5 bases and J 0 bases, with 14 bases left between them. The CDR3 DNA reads TGTGCCAGCAGCCGAGGGTCAGTTGGCTCCTACAATGAGCAGTTCTTC. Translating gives CASSRGSVGSYNEQFF.

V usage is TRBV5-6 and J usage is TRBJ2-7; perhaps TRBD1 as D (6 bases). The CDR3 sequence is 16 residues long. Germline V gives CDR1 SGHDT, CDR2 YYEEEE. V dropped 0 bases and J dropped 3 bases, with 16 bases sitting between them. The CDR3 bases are TGTGCCAGCAGCTTGGTGGGGACAACGGTTTTCTACGAGCAGTACTTC. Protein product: CASSLVGTTVFYEQYF.

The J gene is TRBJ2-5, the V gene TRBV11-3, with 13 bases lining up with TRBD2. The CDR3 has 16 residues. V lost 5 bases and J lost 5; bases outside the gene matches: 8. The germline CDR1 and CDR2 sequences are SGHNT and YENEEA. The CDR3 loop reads CASSTRLAGGGETQYF. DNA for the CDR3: TGTGCCAGCAGCACCCGACTAGCGGGGGGCGGGGAGACCCAGTACTTC.

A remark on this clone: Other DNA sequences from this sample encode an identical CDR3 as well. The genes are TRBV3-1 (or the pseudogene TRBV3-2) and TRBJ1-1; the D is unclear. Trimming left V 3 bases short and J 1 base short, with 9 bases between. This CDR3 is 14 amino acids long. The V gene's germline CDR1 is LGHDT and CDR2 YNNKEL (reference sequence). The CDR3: CASSQGWGNTEAFF. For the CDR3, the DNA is TGTGCCAGCAGCCAGGGCTGGGGGAACACTGAAGCTTTCTTT.

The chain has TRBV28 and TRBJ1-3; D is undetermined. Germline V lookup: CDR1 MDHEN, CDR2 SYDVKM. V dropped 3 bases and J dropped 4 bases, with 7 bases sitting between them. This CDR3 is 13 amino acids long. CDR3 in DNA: TGTGCCAGCAGTTTTCCTCCAGGAAACACCATATATTTT. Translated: CASSFPPGNTIYF.

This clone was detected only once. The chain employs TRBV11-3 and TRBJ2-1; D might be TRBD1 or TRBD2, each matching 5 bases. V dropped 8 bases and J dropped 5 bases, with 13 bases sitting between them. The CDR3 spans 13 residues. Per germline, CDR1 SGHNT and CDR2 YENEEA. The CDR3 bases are TGTGCCAGCTTTTCCGGGACGGACAATGAGCAGTTCTTC. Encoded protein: CASFSGTDNEQFF.

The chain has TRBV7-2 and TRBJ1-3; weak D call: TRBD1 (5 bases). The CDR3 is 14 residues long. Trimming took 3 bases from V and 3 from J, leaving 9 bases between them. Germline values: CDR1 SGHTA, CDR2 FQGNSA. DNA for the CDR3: TGTGCCAGCAGCTTCGGCAGGGATGGAAACACCATATATTTT. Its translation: CASSFGRDGNTIYF. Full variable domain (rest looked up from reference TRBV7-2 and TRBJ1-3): GAGVSQSPSNKVTEKGKDVELRCDPISGHTALYWYRQSLGQGLEFLIYFQGNSAPDKSGLPSDRFSAERTGGSVSTLTIQRTQQEDSAVYLCASSFGRDGNTIYFGEGSWLTVV.

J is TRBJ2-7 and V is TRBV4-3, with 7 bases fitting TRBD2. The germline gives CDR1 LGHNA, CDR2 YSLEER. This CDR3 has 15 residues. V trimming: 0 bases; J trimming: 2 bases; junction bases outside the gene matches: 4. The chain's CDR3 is CASSQDGGGTYEQYF. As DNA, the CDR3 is TGCGCCAGCAGCCAAGATGGGGGGGGGACCTACGAGCAGTACTTC.

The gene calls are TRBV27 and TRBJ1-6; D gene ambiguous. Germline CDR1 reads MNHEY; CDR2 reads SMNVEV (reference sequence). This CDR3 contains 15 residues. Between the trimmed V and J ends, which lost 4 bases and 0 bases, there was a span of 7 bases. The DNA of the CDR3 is TGTGCCAGCAGTTCATATAGCTCCTATAATTCACCCCTCCACTTT. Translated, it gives CASSSYSSYNSPLHF.

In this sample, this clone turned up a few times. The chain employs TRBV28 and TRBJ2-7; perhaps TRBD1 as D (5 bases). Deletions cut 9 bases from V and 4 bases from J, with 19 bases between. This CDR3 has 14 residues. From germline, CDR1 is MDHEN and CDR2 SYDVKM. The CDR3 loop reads CASQGGRVPYEQYF. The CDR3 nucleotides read TGTGCCAGTCAGGGTGGTAGGGTTCCGTACGAGCAGTACTTC. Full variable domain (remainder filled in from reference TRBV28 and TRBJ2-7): DVKVTQSSRYLVKRTGEKVFLECVQDMDHENMFWYRQDPGLGLRLIYFSYDVKMKEKGDIPEGYSVSREKKERFSLILESASTNQTSMYLCASQGGRVPYEQYFGPGTRLTVT.

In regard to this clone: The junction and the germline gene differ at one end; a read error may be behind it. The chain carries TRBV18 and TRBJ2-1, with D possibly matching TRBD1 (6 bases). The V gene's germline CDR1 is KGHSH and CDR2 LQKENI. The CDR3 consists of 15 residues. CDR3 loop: CASSLSVGGYDEQFF. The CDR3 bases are TGTGCCAGCTCACTCTCGGTTGGGGGCTACGATGAGCAGTTCTTC.

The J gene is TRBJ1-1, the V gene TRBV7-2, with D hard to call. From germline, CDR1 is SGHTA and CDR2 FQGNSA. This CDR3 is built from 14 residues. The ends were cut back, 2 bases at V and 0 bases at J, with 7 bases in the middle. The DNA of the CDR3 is TGTGCCAGCAGCTTAACTACAGTGAACACTGAAGCTTTCTTT. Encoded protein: CASSLTTVNTEAFF. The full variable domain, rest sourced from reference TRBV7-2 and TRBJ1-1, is GAGVSQSPSNKVTEKGKDVELRCDPISGHTALYWYRQSLGQGLEFLIYFQGNSAPDKSGLPSDRFSAERTGGSVSTLTIQRTQQEDSAVYLCASSLTTVNTEAFFGQGTRLTVV.

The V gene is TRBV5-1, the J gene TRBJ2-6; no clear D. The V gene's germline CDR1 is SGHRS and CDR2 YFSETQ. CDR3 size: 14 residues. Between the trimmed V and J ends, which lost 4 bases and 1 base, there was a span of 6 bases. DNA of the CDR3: TGCGCCAGCAGCGAGTCATCTGGGGCCAACGTCCTGACTTTC. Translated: CASSESSGANVLTF. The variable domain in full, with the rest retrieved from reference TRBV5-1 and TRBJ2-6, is KAGVTQTPRYLIKTRGQQVTLSCSPISGHRSVSWYQQTPGQGLQFLFEYFSETQRNKGNFPGRFSGRQFSNSRSEMNVSTLELGDSALYLCASSESSGANVLTFGAGSRLTVL.

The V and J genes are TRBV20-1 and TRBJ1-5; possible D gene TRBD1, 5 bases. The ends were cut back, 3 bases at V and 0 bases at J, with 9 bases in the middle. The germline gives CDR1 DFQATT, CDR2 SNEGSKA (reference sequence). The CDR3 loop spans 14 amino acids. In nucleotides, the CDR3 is TGCAGTGCTAGTGGGGGGTATAGCAATCAGCCCCAGCATTTT. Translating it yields CSASGGYSNQPQHF.

In nucleotides, the CDR3 is TGTGCCAGCAGTCGACAGGAGAACACTGAAGCTTTCTTT. Translating it yields CASSRQENTEAFF. The chain joins TRBV11-3 to TRBJ1-1; perhaps TRBD1 as D (6 bases). The V gene lost 6 bases and the J gene lost 1 base, with 9 bases spanning the gap. Germline V CDR1 and CDR2: SGHNT, YENEEA. The CDR3 is made up of 13 amino acids.

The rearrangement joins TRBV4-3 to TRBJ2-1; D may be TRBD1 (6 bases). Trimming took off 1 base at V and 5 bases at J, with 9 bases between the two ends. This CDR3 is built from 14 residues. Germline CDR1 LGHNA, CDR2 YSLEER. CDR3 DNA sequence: TGCGCCAGCAGCCAAGGGACAGTTCACAATGAGCAGTTCTTC. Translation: CASSQGTVHNEQFF.

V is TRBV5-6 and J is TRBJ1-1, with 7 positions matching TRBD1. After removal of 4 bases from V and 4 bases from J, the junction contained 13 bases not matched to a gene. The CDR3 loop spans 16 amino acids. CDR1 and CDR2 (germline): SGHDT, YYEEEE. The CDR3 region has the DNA TGTGCCAGCAGCACCTCTACAGGGGCTCGGGGCACTGAAGCTTTCTTT. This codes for CASSTSTGARGTEAFF.

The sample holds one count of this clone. The CDR3 DNA reads as TGCGCCAGCAGCTTGGTCGGCTCCGACCCACTCGAGCAGTACTTC. Its protein is CASSLVGSDPLEQYF. The chain uses TRBV5-1 and TRBJ2-7, with no clear D. V gave up 0 bases and J gave up 6 bases, with 16 bases separating them. CDR3 length: 15 amino acids. Germline V gives CDR1 SGHRS, CDR2 YFSETQ.

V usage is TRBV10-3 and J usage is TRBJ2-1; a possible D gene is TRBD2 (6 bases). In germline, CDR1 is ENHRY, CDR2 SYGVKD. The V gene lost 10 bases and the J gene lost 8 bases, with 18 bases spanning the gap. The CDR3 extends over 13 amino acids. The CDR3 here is CASAGTGLHEQFF. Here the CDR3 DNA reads TGTGCCAGCGCCGGGACTGGTCTTCATGAGCAGTTCTTC.

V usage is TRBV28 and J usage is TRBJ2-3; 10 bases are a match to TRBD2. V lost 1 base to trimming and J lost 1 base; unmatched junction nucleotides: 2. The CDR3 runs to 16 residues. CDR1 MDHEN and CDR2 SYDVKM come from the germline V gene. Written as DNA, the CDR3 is TGTGCCAGCAGTTTATCCAGCGGGAGGGGCACAGATACGCAGTATTTT. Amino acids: CASSLSSGRGTDTQYF.

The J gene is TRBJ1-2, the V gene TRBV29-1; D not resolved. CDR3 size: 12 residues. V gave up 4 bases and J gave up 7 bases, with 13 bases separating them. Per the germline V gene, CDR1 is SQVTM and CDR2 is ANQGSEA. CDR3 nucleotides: TGCAGCGTTGCCACTCTAAAGGGTGGCTACACCTTC. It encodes CSVATLKGGYTF.